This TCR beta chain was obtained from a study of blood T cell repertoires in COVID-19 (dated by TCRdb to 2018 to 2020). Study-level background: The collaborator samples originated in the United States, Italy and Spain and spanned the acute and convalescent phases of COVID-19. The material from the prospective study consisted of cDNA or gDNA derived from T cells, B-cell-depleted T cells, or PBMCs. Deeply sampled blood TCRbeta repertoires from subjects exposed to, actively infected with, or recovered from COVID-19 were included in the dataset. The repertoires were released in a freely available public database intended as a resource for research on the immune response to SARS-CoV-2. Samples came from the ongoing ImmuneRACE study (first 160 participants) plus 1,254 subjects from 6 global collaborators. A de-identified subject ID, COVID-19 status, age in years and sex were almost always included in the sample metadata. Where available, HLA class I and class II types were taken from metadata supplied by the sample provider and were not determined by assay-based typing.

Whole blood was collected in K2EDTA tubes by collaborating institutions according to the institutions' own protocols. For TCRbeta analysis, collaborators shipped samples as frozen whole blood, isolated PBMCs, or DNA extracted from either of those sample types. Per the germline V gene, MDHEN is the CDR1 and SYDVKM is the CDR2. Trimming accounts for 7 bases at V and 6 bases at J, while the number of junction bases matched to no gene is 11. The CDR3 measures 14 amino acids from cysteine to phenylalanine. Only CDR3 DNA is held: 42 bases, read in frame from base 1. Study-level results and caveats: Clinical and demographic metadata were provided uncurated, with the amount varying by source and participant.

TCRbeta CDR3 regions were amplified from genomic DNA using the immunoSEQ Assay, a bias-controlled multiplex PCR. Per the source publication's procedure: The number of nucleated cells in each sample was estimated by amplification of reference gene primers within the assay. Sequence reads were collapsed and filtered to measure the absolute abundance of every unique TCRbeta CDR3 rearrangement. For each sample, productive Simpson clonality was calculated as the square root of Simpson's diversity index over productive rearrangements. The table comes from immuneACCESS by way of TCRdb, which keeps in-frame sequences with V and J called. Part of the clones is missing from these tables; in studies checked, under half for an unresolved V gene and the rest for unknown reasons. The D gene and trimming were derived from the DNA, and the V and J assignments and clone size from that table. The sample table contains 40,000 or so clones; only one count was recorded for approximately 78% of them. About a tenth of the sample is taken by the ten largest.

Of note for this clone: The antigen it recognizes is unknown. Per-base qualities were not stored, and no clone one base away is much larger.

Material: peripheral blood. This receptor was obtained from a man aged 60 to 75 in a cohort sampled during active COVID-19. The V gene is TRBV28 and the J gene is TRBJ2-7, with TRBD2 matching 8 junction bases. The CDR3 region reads CASTPGTSALEQYF. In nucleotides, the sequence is TGTGCCAGCACCCCCGGGACTAGTGCCCTCGAGCAGTACTTC.